These 30 T cell receptor beta chains were all obtained from the same sample, sequenced in a study of T cells in severe cutaneous drug reactions. TCR subtype-specific primers in iRepertoire multiplex PCR prepared libraries for bulk and single-cell sequencing. One entry per CDR3 protein, without DNA, is what TCRdb gives after re-calling the multiplex PCR reads. The sample is made up of approximately 310 distinct CDR3 sequences, and the top ten hold around 24% of it. The donors had carbamazepine-induced Stevens-Johnson syndrome or toxic epidermal necrolysis. Sequencing was done on a sample of PBMCs. Receptors originate from a human donor with Stevens-Johnson syndrome, a severe cutaneous drug reaction.

According to its frequency, this clonotype is large. The CDR3 reads CASSFRGAGDTQYF. This chain uses TRBV7-8 with TRBJ2-3; TCRdb's D call, TRBD2, is unchecked because there is no DNA. From germline, CDR1 is SGHVS and CDR2 FQNEAQ. The CDR3 loop spans 14 amino acids.

This clonotype ranks as large (0.1 to 1%) in terms of frequency. The chain uses TRBV28 and TRBJ1-1; TCRdb names TRBD1, which stays unverified in the absence of DNA. The germline V gene has CDR1 MDHEN and CDR2 SYDVKM. This CDR3 is built from 14 residues. CDR3 protein: CASSLEQGSTEAFF. Filled out from reference TRBV28 and TRBJ1-1, the complete variable domain reads DVKVTQSSRYLVKRTGEKVFLECVQDMDHENMFWYRQDPGLGLRLIYFSYDVKMKEKGDIPEGYSVSREKKERFSLILESASTNQTSMYLCASSLEQGSTEAFFGQGTRLTVV.

By frequency, this clonotype is large (0.1 to 1%). The rearrangement links TRBV6-1 to TRBJ2-1; TCRdb designates TRBD1, a call that cannot be tested without DNA. The CDR3 runs to 14 residues. In germline, CDR1 is MNHNS, CDR2 SASEGT. The CDR3 protein is CASSEQGADNEQFF.

This clonotype ranks as large in terms of frequency. V and J are TRBV18 and TRBJ1-5; TCRdb outputs TRBD1, but without DNA this stays unchecked. The germline gives CDR1 KGHSH, CDR2 LQKENI. The CDR3 runs 14 residues. CDR3: CASSPGRGDQPQHF.

This clonotype is deemed large by its frequency. This chain connects TRBV7-2 to TRBJ2-3; no DNA is available, so the TRBD2 call from TCRdb remains unchecked. The CDR3 totals 14 residues. CDR1 is SGHTA and CDR2 is FQGNSA in the germline V gene. The CDR3 protein is CASSDDYSTDTQYF.

By frequency, this clonotype registers medium-sized. This chain connects TRBV5-5 to TRBJ1-3; TCRdb indicates TRBD1, and absent DNA this call remains unverified. CDR1 is SGHKS and CDR2 is YYEKEE in the germline V gene (reference sequence). The CDR3 has 14 residues. This CDR3 reads CASSYRTVANTIYF.

Judged by frequency, this clonotype is medium-sized. The gene calls are TRBV5-8 and TRBJ2-3. Germline CDR1 and CDR2: SGHTS and YDEGEE. The CDR3 runs 14 residues. The CDR3 is CASSLDRELDTQYF.

This clonotype ranks as large (0.1 to 1%) in terms of frequency. The chain joins TRBV7-2 to TRBJ2-1. Germline CDR1 reads SGHTA; CDR2 reads FQGNSA. The CDR3 has 14 residues. This chain's CDR3 is CASSLDNVDNEQFF.

Considering frequency, this clonotype is large (0.1 to 1%). The chain carries TRBV4-1 and TRBJ1-6; TCRdb's D gene call, TRBD1, goes unchecked for lack of DNA. The CDR3 totals 13 residues. CDR1 is MGHRA and CDR2 is YSYEKL in the germline V gene. CDR3 in amino acids: CASSDRVNSPLHF.

Judged by frequency, this clonotype is large (0.1 to 1%). CDR3 in amino acids: CASSRPGHDSGNTIYF. The chain employs TRBV4-1 and TRBJ1-3; TCRdb names TRBD1, which stays unverified in the absence of DNA. The CDR3 spans 16 residues. The germline gives CDR1 MGHRA, CDR2 YSYEKL.

This clonotype is deemed medium-sized by its frequency. The chain has TRBV5-1 and TRBJ2-7; the D call from TCRdb, TRBD2, cannot be confirmed without DNA. This CDR3 is 14 amino acids long. Germline CDR1 and CDR2: SGHRS and YFSETQ. The CDR3 here is CASSRMAGSYEQYF.

According to its frequency, this clonotype is large (0.1 to 1%). This chain uses TRBV7-8 with TRBJ1-1; TCRdb's D call of TRBD1 is untestable without DNA. Germline CDR1 reads SGHVS; CDR2 reads FQNEAQ. CDR3 length equals 14 residues. CDR3 loop: CASSSRDLNTEAFF.

This clonotype is identified as medium-sized from frequency. The rearrangement joins TRBV4-2 to TRBJ2-1. The CDR3 has 16 residues. Germline V gene lookup returns CDR1 LGHNA and CDR2 YNFKEQ. The CDR3 loop is CASSQDSWLAYNEQFF.

This clonotype registers medium-sized by frequency. V and J are TRBV10-1 and TRBJ2-1; TCRdb picks TRBD1, but there is no DNA to check that call. The CDR3 sequence is 15 residues long. The germline CDR1 and CDR2 sequences are WNHNN and SYGVQD (reference sequence). The CDR3 region is CASSRRDSSYNEQFF.

Frequency places this clonotype as large (0.1 to 1%). The chain has TRBV6-1 and TRBJ2-1. CDR1 MNHNS and CDR2 SASEGT come from the germline V gene. There are 15 residues in the CDR3. The CDR3 reads CASSEGLASYNEQFF.

This clonotype is deemed large (0.1 to 1%) by its frequency. The V call is TRBV19, the J call TRBJ1-5; without DNA, the TCRdb call of TRBD1 cannot be checked. CDR1 and CDR2 from the germline V gene are LNHDA and SQIVND (reference sequence). CDR3 length: 17 residues. The CDR3 sequence is CASSIRDRKNSNQPQHF.

Its frequency marks this clonotype as hyperexpanded. CDR3 region: CASSQVLRGANTEAFF. The chain employs TRBV4-1 and TRBJ1-1. The germline V gene encodes CDR1 MGHRA and CDR2 YSYEKL. The CDR3 totals 16 residues.

By frequency, this clonotype registers large. The genes are TRBV10-3 and TRBJ2-4; TCRdb's D call, TRBD1, is unchecked because there is no DNA. Per the germline V gene, CDR1 is ENHRY and CDR2 is SYGVKD. The CDR3 consists of 20 residues. The CDR3 sequence: CAISDPTYPPTGVAKNIQYF.

This clonotype counts as large by frequency. J is TRBJ2-1 and V is TRBV11-2; the D gene TCRdb calls, TRBD2, cannot be checked with no DNA. CDR1 is SGHAT and CDR2 is FQNNGV in the germline V gene. This CDR3 contains 11 residues. CDR3 residues: CASRRVDEQFF.

This clonotype registers large by frequency. The chain joins TRBV24-1 to TRBJ2-1. This CDR3 has 13 amino acids. CDR1 is KGHDR, CDR2 SFDVKD, per germline. The CDR3 loop reads CATSGIGYNEQFF.

This clonotype counts as medium-sized by frequency. This sequence joins TRBV20-1 and TRBJ2-1; TCRdb gives TRBD2 as the D gene, but with no DNA this cannot be confirmed. The germline gives CDR1 DFQATT, CDR2 SNEGSKA (reference sequence). CDR3 length equals 12 residues. CDR3 in amino acids: CSASGSYNEQFF.

Frequency places this clonotype as medium-sized. This sequence joins TRBV20-1 and TRBJ1-1. The CDR3 is 16 amino acids. Germline assignment: CDR1 DFQATT and CDR2 SNEGSKA (reference sequence). CDR3 region: CSARDEARRRNTEAFF.

The V and J genes are TRBV20-1 and TRBJ2-2; TCRdb's D call, TRBD2, is unchecked because there is no DNA. The germline V gene has CDR1 DFQATT and CDR2 SNEGSKA (reference sequence). The CDR3 contains 16 residues. This chain's CDR3 is CSARDGQALNTGELFF.

This clonotype ranks as large in terms of frequency. The gene calls are TRBV7-2 and TRBJ2-5; TCRdb returns TRBD1, unconfirmable since there is no DNA. Germline lookup yields CDR1 SGHTA and CDR2 FQGNSA. This CDR3 spans 14 amino acids. The CDR3 spells CASSRNRDQETQYF. The variable domain in full, with the rest retrieved from reference TRBV7-2 and TRBJ2-5, is GAGVSQSPSNKVTEKGKDVELRCDPISGHTALYWYRQSLGQGLEFLIYFQGNSAPDKSGLPSDRFSAERTGGSVSTLTIQRTQQEDSAVYLCASSRNRDQETQYFGPGTRLLVL.

This clonotype is deemed large by its frequency. This chain joins TRBV7-6 and TRBJ2-3; the TCRdb D gene call, TRBD1, has no DNA to confirm it. This CDR3 comprises 14 residues. The germline gives CDR1 SGHVS, CDR2 FNYEAQ. CDR3 sequence: CASSPGGDTDTQYF. The full variable domain, rest sourced from reference TRBV7-6 and TRBJ2-3, is GAGVSQSPRYKVTKRGQDVALRCDPISGHVSLYWYRQALGQGPEFLTYFNYEAQQDKSGLPNDRFSAERPEGSISTLTIQRTEQRDSAMYRCASSPGGDTDTQYFGPGTRLTVL.

According to its frequency, this clonotype is large (0.1 to 1%). This chain connects TRBV7-9 to TRBJ1-5. The CDR3 is 13 amino acids. Germline loops: CDR1 SEHNR, CDR2 FQNEAQ (reference sequence). This CDR3 is CASSALGNQPQHF.

In terms of frequency, this clonotype is large. The chain is built from TRBV3-1 and TRBJ2-1. The germline CDR1 and CDR2 sequences are LGHDT and YNNKEL (reference sequence). This CDR3 spans 14 amino acids. The CDR3 here is CASSQGHSYNEQFF.

By frequency, this clonotype registers large. V and J are TRBV28 and TRBJ2-1. Germline-derived CDR1 and CDR2 are MDHEN and SYDVKM. This CDR3 has 14 amino acids. CDR3 sequence: CASQFRSGYNEQFF. Full variable domain (missing parts from reference TRBV28 and TRBJ2-1): DVKVTQSSRYLVKRTGEKVFLECVQDMDHENMFWYRQDPGLGLRLIYFSYDVKMKEKGDIPEGYSVSREKKERFSLILESASTNQTSMYLCASQFRSGYNEQFFGPGTRLTVL.

By frequency, this clonotype is large. The chain links TRBV6-1 to TRBJ2-3; TCRdb lists TRBD1, though no DNA is available to test this call. The CDR3 totals 14 residues. The germline gives CDR1 MNHNS, CDR2 SASEGT. The CDR3 loop reads CASIRGQATDTQYF.

By frequency, this clonotype is medium-sized. The chain joins TRBV27 to TRBJ1-1. The CDR3 consists of 13 residues. The V gene's germline CDR1 is MNHEY and CDR2 SMNVEV (reference sequence). CDR3 sequence reads: CASSLYLSAEAFF.